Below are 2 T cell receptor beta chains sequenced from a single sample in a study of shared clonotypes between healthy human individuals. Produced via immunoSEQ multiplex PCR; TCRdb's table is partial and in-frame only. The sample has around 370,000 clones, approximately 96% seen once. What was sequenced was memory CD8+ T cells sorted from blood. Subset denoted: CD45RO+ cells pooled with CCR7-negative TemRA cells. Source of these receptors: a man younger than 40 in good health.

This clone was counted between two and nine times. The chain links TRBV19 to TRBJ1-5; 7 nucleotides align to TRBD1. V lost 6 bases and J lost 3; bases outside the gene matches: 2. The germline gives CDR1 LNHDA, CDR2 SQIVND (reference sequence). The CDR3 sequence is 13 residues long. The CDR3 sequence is CASRDRFNQPQHF. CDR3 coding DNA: TGTGCCAGTAGGGACAGGTTCAATCAGCCCCAGCATTTT.

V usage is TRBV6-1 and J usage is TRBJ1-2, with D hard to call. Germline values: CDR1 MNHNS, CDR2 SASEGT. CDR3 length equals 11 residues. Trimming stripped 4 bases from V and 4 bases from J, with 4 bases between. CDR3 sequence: CASSGSYGYTF. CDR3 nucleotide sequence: TGTGCCAGCAGTGGGAGCTATGGCTACACCTTC.